These 3 T cell receptor beta chains were all obtained from the same sample, sequenced in a study of PD-1 blockade in classical Hodgkin lymphoma. All trial patients relapsed after autologous stem cell transplantation. The protocol was immunoSEQ multiplex PCR, while the TCRdb copy is restricted to in-frame clones and leaves out a portion. The sample contains 65,000 to 95,000 clones, about nine tenths of which appear only once. Sequenced material: peripheral blood mononuclear cells (PBMCs), taken at baseline. The receptors come from a human donor with classical Hodgkin lymphoma.

This chain uses TRBV13 with TRBJ2-7, with a weak D call TRBD1 (5 bases). The length of the CDR3 is 14 residues. The germline CDR1 and CDR2 sequences are PRHDT and FYEKMQ (reference sequence). V dropped 0 bases and J dropped 2 bases, with 8 bases sitting between them. The CDR3, as DNA: TGTGCCAGCAGCTTAGGGGCAGGGACCTACGAGCAGTACTTC. Amino acids: CASSLGAGTYEQYF.

For the CDR3, the DNA is TGCAGCGTTGAAAGTGACAGGGGGCTCACTGAAGCTTTCTTT. Residues: CSVESDRGLTEAFF. V is TRBV29-1 and J is TRBJ1-1, with 10 bases matching TRBD1. The ends lost 2 bases at V and 4 bases at J; junction bases unmatched: 4. Germline-derived CDR1 and CDR2 are SQVTM and ANQGSEA. CDR3 size: 14 residues. The full variable domain, rest sourced from reference TRBV29-1 and TRBJ1-1, is SAVISQKPSRDICQRGTSLTIQCQVDSQVTMMFWYRQQPGQSLTLIATANQGSEATYESGFVIDKFPISRPNLTFSTLTVSNMSPEDSSIYLCSVESDRGLTEAFFGQGTRLTVV.

The rearrangement joins TRBV4-3 to TRBJ2-3; D unresolved. From germline, CDR1 is LGHNA and CDR2 YSLEER. This CDR3 has 13 amino acids. The V end lost 0 bases, the J end lost 7 bases, and 8 bases lay between the germline ends. The CDR3 region is CASSQDLQYTQYF. The CDR3 region has the DNA TGCGCCAGCAGCCAAGATTTACAGTATACGCAGTATTTT.